The 24 T cell receptor beta chains given below trace back to one sample, sequenced in a study of T-cell reconstitution after alpha-beta-depleted transplantation in children. Molecular barcoding with unique molecular identifiers was used for the TCRbeta library. TCRdb recomputed calls from the PCR reads with MiXCR, one row per CDR3 protein. The table has 550,000 to 600,000 distinct CDR3 sequences, roughly 23% seen once. The sample was PBMCs, mostly from graft donor cells, taken 360 days after TCRalphabeta/CD19-depleted stem cell transplant. The receptors were gathered from a boy under three years old who had a stem cell transplant for acute myeloid leukemia, so the T cells may come from the graft donor.

The chain joins TRBV20-1 to TRBJ1-6; D gene unclear. This CDR3 is 17 amino acids long. Germline lookup yields CDR1 DFQATT and CDR2 SNEGSKA (reference sequence). The V gene lost 0 bases and the J gene lost 5 bases, with 17 bases spanning the gap. CDR3 residues: CSARDTASLSNNSPLHF. CDR3 nucleotide sequence: TGCAGTGCTAGAGATACGGCCTCCTTGTCTAATAATTCACCCCTCCACTTT.

This clonotype occurred many times. This rearrangement joins TRBV12-3 or TRBV12-4 to TRBJ2-3, with 7 positions matching TRBD2. V dropped 6 bases and J dropped 1; count of bases not matched to a gene: 7. The CDR3 length is 15 residues. The CDR3 coding sequence is TGTGCCAGCAGGTTGAGCGGGGCACGCACAGATACGCAGTATTTT. Its translation: CASRLSGARTDTQYF.

In this sample, this clonotype turned up many times. The V and J genes are TRBV12-3 or TRBV12-4 and TRBJ2-7, with D maybe TRBD1 (5 bases). The CDR3 is made up of 13 amino acids. Trimming removed 7 bases from V and 5 bases from J, with 15 bases in between. CDR3 sequence reads: CASTDSPPDEQYF. Here the CDR3 DNA reads TGTGCCAGCACCGACAGCCCACCCGACGAGCAGTACTTC.

This clonotype was seen only a few times. The chain links TRBV6-1 to TRBJ1-1, with D tentatively TRBD1 (6 bases). The V and J ends lost 10 bases and 2 bases respectively, with 14 bases between them. This CDR3 contains 13 residues. CDR1 and CDR2 (germline): MNHNS, SASEGT. Here the CDR3 DNA reads TGTGCCACAGGCCGGACAGCCAACACTGAAGCTTTCTTT. This codes for CATGRTANTEAFF.

This clonotype occurred a few times. J is TRBJ2-1 and V is TRBV27; 8 nucleotides line up with TRBD2. The CDR3 runs 16 residues. V shed 4 bases, J shed 7 bases, and the junction held 12 bases outside the gene matches. Germline loops: CDR1 MNHEY, CDR2 SMNVEV (reference sequence). The CDR3 here is CASSSPTSGTRNEQFF. CDR3 in DNA: TGTGCCAGCAGTTCCCCCACTAGCGGCACGAGGAATGAGCAGTTCTTC.

V usage is TRBV11-1 and J usage is TRBJ2-7; 10 bases map to TRBD1. CDR1 and CDR2 (germline): SGHAT, FQDESV (reference sequence). Trimming removed 2 bases from V and 7 bases from J; junction bases left unmatched: 17. The CDR3 has 18 amino acids. The chain's CDR3 is CASSLFLTRDRGPGEQYV. CDR3 in DNA: TGTGCCAGCAGCTTATTCCTTACGCGAGACAGGGGGCCGGGAGAGCAGTACGTC.

The rearrangement links TRBV20-1 to TRBJ1-4; 9 bases line up with TRBD1. This CDR3 is 13 amino acids long. Unmatched junction bases numbered 4, after V lost 5 bases and J lost 6 bases. CDR1 and CDR2 (germline): DFQATT, SNEGSKA (reference sequence). CDR3 DNA sequence: TGCAGTGCTTCGGACAGGGGTGATGAAAAACTGTTTTTT. The encoded protein is CSASDRGDEKLFF.

Comments on this clonotype: A read error may produce the germline difference seen at one junction end. The chain has TRBV20-1 and TRBJ2-1; TRBD1 matches at 9 bases. The CDR3 contains 18 residues. Germline CDR1 and CDR2: DFQATT and SNEGSKA (reference sequence). CDR3 sequence reads: CSSRALARDRVGVDEQFF. The CDR3 DNA sequence: TGCAGTTCTAGGGCCCTGGCTCGGGACAGGGTTGGTGTGGATGAGCAGTTCTTC.

This clonotype was recorded many times. The V call is TRBV18, the J call TRBJ2-7, with TRBD1 matching 8 bases. The germline V gene has CDR1 KGHSH and CDR2 LQKENI. Losses at the gene ends were 1 base for V and 4 bases for J; bases not matched to a gene: 15. The CDR3 loop spans 18 amino acids. In DNA, the CDR3 is TGTGCCAGCTCACCACAAGGACAGGGAATCGTTTCGCTGTACGAGCAGTACTTC. Amino acids: CASSPQGQGIVSLYEQYF.

This clonotype turned up a few times. This chain links TRBV20-1 with TRBJ2-5; 7 positions match TRBD2. Per the germline V gene, CDR1 is DFQATT and CDR2 is SNEGSKA (reference sequence). V trimming: 1 base; J trimming: 2 bases; junction bases outside the gene matches: 10. CDR3 size: 16 residues. CDR3 DNA sequence: TGCAGTGCTAGAGCGGAGTCTAGCGGCACTCAAGAGACCCAGTACTTC. It specifies CSARAESSGTQETQYF.

This clonotype turned up a few times. V and J are TRBV7-8 and TRBJ2-1; D assignment may be TRBD1 or TRBD2 (5 bases each). The ends were cut back, 3 bases at V and 7 bases at J, with 16 bases in the middle. CDR3 length: 15 amino acids. Germline lookup yields CDR1 SGHVS and CDR2 FQNEAQ. The CDR3 DNA is TGTGCCAGCAGCTTCGGGCAGGGAGTCGTGAATGAGCAGTTCTTC. This translates into CASSFGQGVVNEQFF.

Of note for this clonotype: A much more abundant neighbour one base away suggests this may be a read error. V is TRBV3-1 and J is TRBJ2-3; tentative D call: TRBD2 (7 bases). CDR1 is LGHDT and CDR2 is YNNKEL in the germline V gene (reference sequence). V was shortened by 5 bases and J by 2 bases, with 17 bases between the two germline ends. This CDR3 region has 16 residues. CDR3 loop: CASSELARGPTDTQYF. DNA for the CDR3: TGTGCCAGCAGCGAATTGGCGCGGGGGCCCACAGATACGCAGTATTTT.

The chain carries TRBV4-1 and TRBJ1-6, with TRBD1 matching over 9 bases. Germline V gene lookup returns CDR1 MGHRA and CDR2 YSYEKL. Trimming removed 0 bases from V and 10 bases from J; junction bases left unmatched: 10. This CDR3 comprises 17 residues. The CDR3 DNA is TGCGCCAGCAGCCAAGATATCGACGGGACAGGGCTCTCACCCCTCCACTTT. Amino acids: CASSQDIDGTGLSPLHF.

In its sample, this clonotype was seen a few times. J is TRBJ2-1 and V is TRBV4-3, with D unresolved. V shed 4 bases and J shed 4 bases, with 8 bases lying between them. CDR3 size: 13 residues. Germline V lookup: CDR1 LGHNA, CDR2 YSLEER. CDR3 DNA sequence: TGCGCCAGCAGCCTGAGAATATACAATGAGCAGTTCTTC. Its protein is CASSLRIYNEQFF.

This clonotype was seen a few times. The chain employs TRBV27 and TRBJ2-7; D tentatively fits TRBD1 or TRBD2 (5 bases each). The CDR3 totals 14 residues. V was pared by 3 bases and J by 0 bases, with 9 bases between. Germline CDR1 is MNHEY and CDR2 is SMNVEV (reference sequence). The CDR3 loop reads CASSFVGASYEQYF. CDR3 nucleotide sequence: TGTGCCAGCAGTTTCGTCGGGGCCTCCTACGAGCAGTACTTC.

The V call is TRBV28, the J call TRBJ1-2; unclear D gene. V was pared by 8 bases and J by 8 bases, with 6 bases between. This CDR3 spans 9 amino acids. The germline gives CDR1 MDHEN, CDR2 SYDVKM. CDR3 coding DNA: TGTGCCAGCGGTCCGGGCTACACCTTC. This translates into CASGPGYTF.

There are a few counts of this clonotype. CDR3 residues: CASGEERGAPYNEQFF. The CDR3 coding sequence is TGTGCCAGCGGGGAGGAGCGGGGGGCTCCCTACAATGAGCAGTTCTTC. The chain recombines TRBV25-1 with TRBJ2-1; 9 bases map to TRBD2. This CDR3 has 16 amino acids. The V segment lost 8 bases and the J segment 2 bases; nucleotides outside the gene matches: 10. Germline V gene data show CDR1 as MGHDK and CDR2 as SYGVNS.

The gene calls are TRBV12-3 or TRBV12-4 and TRBJ2-1; possibly TRBD1 for D (5 bases). This CDR3 spans 13 amino acids. Trimming removed 6 bases at V and 8 bases at J, with 14 bases between. CDR3 bases: TGTGCCAGCAGCAATATTTGGGGCGATGAGCAGTTCTTC. Translating gives CASSNIWGDEQFF.

This sequence joins TRBV19 and TRBJ2-7, with a possible D match to TRBD1 (5 bases). The ends were cut back, 0 bases at V and 5 bases at J, with 11 bases in the middle. Germline CDR1 reads LNHDA; CDR2 reads SQIVND (reference sequence). CDR3 length: 14 residues. CDR3 sequence: CASSIDTGSDEQYV. The CDR3 bases are TGTGCCAGTAGTATAGACACAGGTTCAGACGAGCAGTACGTC.

This clonotype was observed a few times. V usage is TRBV20-1 and J usage is TRBJ2-5; TRBD2 might be the D (6 bases). Germline V gene data show CDR1 as DFQATT and CDR2 as SNEGSKA (reference sequence). This CDR3 region has 13 residues. The chain's CDR3 is CSQPILGRETQYF. DNA for the CDR3: TGCAGCCAACCTATTTTGGGGAGGGAGACCCAGTACTTC.

CDR3 DNA sequence: TGTGCCAGCAGTTATGGGACCAGGCTCTCCTACGAGCAGTACTTC. Its protein product is CASSYGTRLSYEQYF. The rearrangement joins TRBV6-5 to TRBJ2-7; TRBD1 or TRBD2 may be the D gene (5 bases each). Trimming shortened V by 3 bases and J by 0 bases, and 12 bases separated the two germline ends. The CDR3 consists of 15 residues. The germline V gene has CDR1 MNHEY and CDR2 SVGAGI.

About this clonotype itself: A much larger clone lies a single base off, so this may be a read error. DNA of the CDR3: TGTACCAGCAGTTTGGGGACAGTTAGCTCCTATAATTCACCCCTCCACTTT. Amino acids: CTSSLGTVSSYNSPLHF. The chain employs TRBV2 and TRBJ1-6; 7 bases map to TRBD1. This CDR3 has 17 residues. Germline loops: CDR1 SNHLY, CDR2 FYNNEI.

A few counts support this clonotype. This rearrangement joins TRBV20-1 to TRBJ2-1; the D call may be TRBD1 or TRBD2 (6 bases each). There are 15 residues in the CDR3. The V gene's germline CDR1 is DFQATT and CDR2 SNEGSKA (reference sequence). Trimming removed 4 bases at V and 1 base at J, with 14 bases between. For the CDR3, the DNA is TGCAGTGCTATCCCTTTAGGGGGGTCCTACAATGAGCAGTTCTTC. It specifies CSAIPLGGSYNEQFF.

The gene calls are TRBV7-2 and TRBJ1-2, with TRBD1 matching 7 bases. Per the germline V gene, CDR1 is SGHTA and CDR2 is FQGNSA. V was clipped by 1 base and J by 3 bases; unmatched bases: 2. The CDR3 consists of 14 residues. The CDR3: CASSLDGTDYGYTF. In DNA form, the CDR3 reads TGTGCCAGCAGCTTAGACGGGACAGACTATGGCTACACCTTC.